Included here is one T cell receptor (beta chain) sequence, with context. What it binds is not known. Tagging with unique molecular identifiers was applied to individual cDNA molecules. From the 5' RACE reads, TCRdb called clonotypes with MiXCR, one entry per CDR3 protein. The table shows about 64,000 distinct CDR3 sequences, with around 4.9% occurring only once. These data are taken from a study of early T cells in non-severe SARS-CoV-2 infection. Study summary: Chains were not paired, and sequencing was done on bulk RNA from unsorted whole blood.

In germline, CDR1 is SEHNR, CDR2 FQNEAQ (reference sequence). V lost 1 base, J lost 4 bases, and 5 bases stayed unmatched. This CDR3 region has 15 residues. Whole-study results and caveats: Matching with VDJdb favored anti-spike CD8 responses (missing private and CD4 specificities).

The clonotype was recovered from an adult who was a healthcare worker with PCR-confirmed SARS-CoV-2 infection or an uninfected control (not recorded which). The sequencing input was whole blood. The rearrangement joins TRBV7-9 to TRBJ1-1; 8 bases agree with TRBD1. The CDR3: CASSLDQGAGTEAFF. In DNA form, the CDR3 reads TGTGCCAGCAGCTTAGACCAGGGGGCCGGCACTGAAGCTTTCTTT.